The clone carrying this T cell receptor (beta chain) was observed many times. Its antigen is unidentified. The data were taken from a study of CD8 T cells in ankylosing spondylitis. Findings and limits, study-wide: It was reported that disease-linked clones were significantly enriched in matched ankylosing spondylitis synovial fluid. Apparently characteristic of ankylosing spondylitis blood was a TCR beta motif (roughly eight highly homologous variants). In peripheral blood, disease-linked CD8+ clones occurred at relatively low frequencies.

5'-RACE, quantitative and with molecular barcodes, yielded the TCR beta libraries. Each CDR3 protein gets one entry after TCRdb re-called the 5' RACE reads with MiXCR. The repertoire holds roughly 700,000 distinct CDR3 sequences, with around a fifth as singletons. Sequenced sample: blood, either unsorted or a sorted T cell fraction (not recorded which). This sequence was found in a male donor with ankylosing spondylitis.

The CDR3 coding sequence is TGTGCCAGCAGTTTATGGGGCTCTGGAAACACCATATATTTT. It specifies CASSLWGSGNTIYF. The chain combines TRBV12-3 or TRBV12-4 with TRBJ1-3; no firm D call. Trimming removed 2 bases at V and 0 bases at J, with 5 bases between. The CDR3 length is 14 residues.